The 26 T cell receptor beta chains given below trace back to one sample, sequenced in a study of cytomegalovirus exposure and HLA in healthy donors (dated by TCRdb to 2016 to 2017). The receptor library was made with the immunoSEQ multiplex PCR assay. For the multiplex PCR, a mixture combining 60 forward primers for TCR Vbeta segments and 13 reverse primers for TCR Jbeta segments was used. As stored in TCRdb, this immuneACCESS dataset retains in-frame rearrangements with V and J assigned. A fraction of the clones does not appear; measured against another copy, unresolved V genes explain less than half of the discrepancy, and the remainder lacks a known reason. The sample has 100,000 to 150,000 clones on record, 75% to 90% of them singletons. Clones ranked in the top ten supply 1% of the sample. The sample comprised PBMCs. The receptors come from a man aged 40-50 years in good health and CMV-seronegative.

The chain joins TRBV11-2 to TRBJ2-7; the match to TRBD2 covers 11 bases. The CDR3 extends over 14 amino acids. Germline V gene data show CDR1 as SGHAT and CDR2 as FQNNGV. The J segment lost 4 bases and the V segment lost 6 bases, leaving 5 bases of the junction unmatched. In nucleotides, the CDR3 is TGTGCCAGCAGAATAGCGGGAGGGCCGTACGAGCAGTACTTC. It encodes CASRIAGGPYEQYF.

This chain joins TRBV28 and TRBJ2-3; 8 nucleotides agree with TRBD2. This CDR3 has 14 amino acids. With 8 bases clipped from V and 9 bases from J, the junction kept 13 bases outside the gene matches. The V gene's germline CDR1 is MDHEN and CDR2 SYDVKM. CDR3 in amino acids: CASGAGGSTRTQYF. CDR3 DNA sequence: TGTGCCAGCGGGGCGGGGGGTAGCACCCGGACGCAGTATTTT.

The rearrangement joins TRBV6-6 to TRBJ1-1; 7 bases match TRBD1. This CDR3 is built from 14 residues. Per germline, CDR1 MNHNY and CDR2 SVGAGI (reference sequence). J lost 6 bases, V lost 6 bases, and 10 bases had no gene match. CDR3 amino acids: CASSTARGLAEAFF. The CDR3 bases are TGTGCCAGCAGCACCGCAAGGGGGCTGGCTGAAGCTTTCTTT.

The CDR3 nucleotides are TGTGCCAGCAGCGTAGTAGCGGGAGCATCGGAGTTCACCGGGGAGCTGTTTTTT. This encodes CASSVVAGASEFTGELFF. The chain is built from TRBV9 and TRBJ2-2, with 9 positions matching TRBD2. Germline lookup yields CDR1 SGDLS and CDR2 YYNGEE. The ends lost 0 bases at V and 4 bases at J; junction bases unmatched: 10. The CDR3 runs 18 residues.

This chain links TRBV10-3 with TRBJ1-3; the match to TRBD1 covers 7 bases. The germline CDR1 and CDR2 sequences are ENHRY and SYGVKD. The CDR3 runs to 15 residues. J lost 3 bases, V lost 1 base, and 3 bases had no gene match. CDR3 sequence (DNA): TGTGCCATCAGTGAGTTAGACAGGGTTGGAAACACCATATATTTT. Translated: CAISELDRVGNTIYF.

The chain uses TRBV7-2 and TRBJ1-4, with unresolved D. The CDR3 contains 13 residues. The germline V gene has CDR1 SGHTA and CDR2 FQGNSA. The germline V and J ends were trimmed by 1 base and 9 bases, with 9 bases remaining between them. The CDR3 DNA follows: TGTGCCAGCAGCTTAGATGAAAACAAAAAACTGTTTTTT. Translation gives CASSLDENKKLFF.

The CDR3 region is CASSLAGDRDGYTF. In DNA, the CDR3 is TGCGCCAGCAGCTTGGCGGGGGACAGGGATGGCTACACCTTC. The J gene is TRBJ1-2, the V gene TRBV5-1, with 9 bases matching TRBD1. V trimming: 0 bases; J trimming: 6 bases; junction bases outside the gene matches: 3. This CDR3 has 14 amino acids. The germline CDR1 and CDR2 sequences are SGHRS and YFSETQ.

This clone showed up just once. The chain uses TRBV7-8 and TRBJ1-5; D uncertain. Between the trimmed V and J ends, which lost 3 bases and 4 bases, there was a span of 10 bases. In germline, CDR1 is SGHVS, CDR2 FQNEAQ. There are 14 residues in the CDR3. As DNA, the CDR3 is TGTGCCAGCAGCTTTTTGACGGGAAATCAGCCCCAGCATTTT. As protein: CASSFLTGNQPQHF.

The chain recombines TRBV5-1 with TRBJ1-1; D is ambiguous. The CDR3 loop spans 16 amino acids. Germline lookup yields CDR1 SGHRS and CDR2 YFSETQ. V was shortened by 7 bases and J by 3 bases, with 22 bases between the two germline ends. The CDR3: CASAPNAGKMDTEAFF. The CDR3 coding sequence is TGCGCCAGCGCACCCAACGCCGGGAAAATGGACACTGAAGCTTTCTTT. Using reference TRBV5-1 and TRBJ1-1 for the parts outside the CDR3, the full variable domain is KAGVTQTPRYLIKTRGQQVTLSCSPISGHRSVSWYQQTPGQGLQFLFEYFSETQRNKGNFPGRFSGRQFSNSRSEMNVSTLELGDSALYLCASAPNAGKMDTEAFFGQGTRLTVV.

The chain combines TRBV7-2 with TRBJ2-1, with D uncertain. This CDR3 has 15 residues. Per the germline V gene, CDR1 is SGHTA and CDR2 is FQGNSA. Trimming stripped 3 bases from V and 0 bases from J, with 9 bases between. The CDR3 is CASSFVTPSYNEQFF. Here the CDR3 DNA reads TGTGCCAGCAGCTTCGTTACACCCTCCTACAATGAGCAGTTCTTC.

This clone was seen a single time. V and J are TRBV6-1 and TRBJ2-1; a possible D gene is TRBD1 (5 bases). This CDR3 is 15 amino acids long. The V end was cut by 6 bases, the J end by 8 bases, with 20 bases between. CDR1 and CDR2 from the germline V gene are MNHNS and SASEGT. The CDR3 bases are TGTGCCAGCAGGAAACAGGCACTCAGAGAGTATGAGCAGTTCTTC. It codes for CASRKQALREYEQFF.

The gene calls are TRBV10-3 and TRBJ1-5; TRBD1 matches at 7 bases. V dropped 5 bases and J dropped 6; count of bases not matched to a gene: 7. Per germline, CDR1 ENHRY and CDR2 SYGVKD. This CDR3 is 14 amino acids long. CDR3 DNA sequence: TGTGCCATCAGTCCCGACAGGGACGGTCAGCCCCAGCATTTT. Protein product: CAISPDRDGQPQHF.

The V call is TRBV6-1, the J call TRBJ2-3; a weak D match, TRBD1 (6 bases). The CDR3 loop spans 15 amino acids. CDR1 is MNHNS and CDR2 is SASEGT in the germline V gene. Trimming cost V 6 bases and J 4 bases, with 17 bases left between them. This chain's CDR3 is CASRDRTSGADTQYF. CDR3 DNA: TGTGCCAGCAGAGACAGGACCTCCGGGGCAGATACGCAGTATTTT.

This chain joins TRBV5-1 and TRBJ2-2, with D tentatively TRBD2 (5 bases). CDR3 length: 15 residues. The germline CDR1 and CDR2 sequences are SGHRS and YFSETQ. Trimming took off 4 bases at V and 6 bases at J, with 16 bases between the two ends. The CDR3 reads CASSPRVYSAGELFF. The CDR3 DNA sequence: TGCGCCAGCAGCCCGAGGGTCTATAGCGCCGGGGAGCTGTTTTTT.

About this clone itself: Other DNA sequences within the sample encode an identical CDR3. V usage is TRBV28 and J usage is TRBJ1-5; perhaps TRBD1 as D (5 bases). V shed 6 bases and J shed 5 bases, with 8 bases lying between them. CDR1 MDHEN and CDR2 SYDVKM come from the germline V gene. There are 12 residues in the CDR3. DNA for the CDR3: TGTGCCAGCAGGCAGGGCGATCAGCCCCAGCATTTT. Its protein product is CASRQGDQPQHF.

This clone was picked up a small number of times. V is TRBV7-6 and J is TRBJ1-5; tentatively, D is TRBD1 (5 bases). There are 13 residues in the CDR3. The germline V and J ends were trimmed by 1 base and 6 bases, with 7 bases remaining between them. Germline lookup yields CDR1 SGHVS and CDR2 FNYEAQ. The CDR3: CASSLGGAQPQHF. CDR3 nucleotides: TGTGCCAGCAGCTTAGGTGGGGCTCAGCCCCAGCATTTT.

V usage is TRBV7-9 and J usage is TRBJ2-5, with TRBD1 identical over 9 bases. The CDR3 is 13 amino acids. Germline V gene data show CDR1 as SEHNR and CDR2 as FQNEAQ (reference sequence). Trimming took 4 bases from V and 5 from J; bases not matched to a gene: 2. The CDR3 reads CASSWTGAETQYF. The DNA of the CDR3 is TGTGCCAGCAGCTGGACAGGGGCCGAGACCCAGTACTTC.

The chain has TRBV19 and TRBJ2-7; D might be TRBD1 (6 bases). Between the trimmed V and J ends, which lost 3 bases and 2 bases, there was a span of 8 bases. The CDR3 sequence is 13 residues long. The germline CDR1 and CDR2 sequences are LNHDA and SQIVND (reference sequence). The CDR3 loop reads CASSMDSTYEQYF. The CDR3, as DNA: TGTGCCAGTAGTATGGACAGTACCTACGAGCAGTACTTC.

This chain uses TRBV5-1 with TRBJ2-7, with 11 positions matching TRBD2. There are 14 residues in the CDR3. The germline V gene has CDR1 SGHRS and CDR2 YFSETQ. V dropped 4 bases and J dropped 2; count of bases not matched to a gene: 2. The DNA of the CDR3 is TGCGCCAGCAGCAGGGGACTAGCGGCCTACGAGCAGTACTTC. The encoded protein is CASSRGLAAYEQYF. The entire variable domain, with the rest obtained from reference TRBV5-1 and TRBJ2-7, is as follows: KAGVTQTPRYLIKTRGQQVTLSCSPISGHRSVSWYQQTPGQGLQFLFEYFSETQRNKGNFPGRFSGRQFSNSRSEMNVSTLELGDSALYLCASSRGLAAYEQYFGPGTRLTVT.

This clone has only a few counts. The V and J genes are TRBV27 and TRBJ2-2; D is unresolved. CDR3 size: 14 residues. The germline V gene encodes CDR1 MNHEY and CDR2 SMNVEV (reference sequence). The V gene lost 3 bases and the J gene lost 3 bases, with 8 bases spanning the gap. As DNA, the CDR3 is TGTGCCAGCAGTTTTGGCAGGCACACCGGGGAGCTGTTTTTT. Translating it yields CASSFGRHTGELFF.

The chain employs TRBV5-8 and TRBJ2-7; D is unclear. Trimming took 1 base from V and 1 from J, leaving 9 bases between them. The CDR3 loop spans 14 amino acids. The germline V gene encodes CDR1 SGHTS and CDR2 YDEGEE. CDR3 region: CASSLFRTSYEQYF. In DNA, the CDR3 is TGTGCCAGCAGCTTGTTCCGTACTTCCTACGAGCAGTACTTC.

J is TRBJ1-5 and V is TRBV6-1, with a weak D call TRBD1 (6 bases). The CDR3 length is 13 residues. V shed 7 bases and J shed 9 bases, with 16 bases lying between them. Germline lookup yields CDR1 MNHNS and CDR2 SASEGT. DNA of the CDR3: TGTGCCAGCAAAAGGGACACCTCGGGGCCCCAGCATTTT. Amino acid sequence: CASKRDTSGPQHF.

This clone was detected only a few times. CDR3 sequence: CASSQALGLAGTTYEQYF. CDR3 DNA: TGTGCCAGCAGCCAAGCCCTCGGACTAGCGGGAACCACCTACGAGCAGTACTTC. The V call is TRBV4-2, the J call TRBJ2-7, with 12 bases aligning to TRBD2. J was trimmed by 2 bases and V by 1 base; bases with no gene match: 9. The CDR3 is made up of 18 amino acids. Germline CDR1 and CDR2: LGHNA and YNFKEQ.

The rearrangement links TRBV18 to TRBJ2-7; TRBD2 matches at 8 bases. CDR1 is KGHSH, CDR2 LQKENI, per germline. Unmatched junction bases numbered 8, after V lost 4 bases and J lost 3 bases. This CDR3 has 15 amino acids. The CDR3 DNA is TGTGCCAGCTCACTTACCACGGGGGGGATCTACGAGCAGTACTTC. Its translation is CASSLTTGGIYEQYF.

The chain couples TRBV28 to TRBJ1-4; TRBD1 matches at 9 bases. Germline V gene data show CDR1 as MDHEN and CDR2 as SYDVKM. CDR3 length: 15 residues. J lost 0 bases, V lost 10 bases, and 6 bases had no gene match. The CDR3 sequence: CATDRGGATNEKLFF. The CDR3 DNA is TGTGCCACTGACAGGGGGGGGGCAACTAATGAAAAACTGTTTTTT. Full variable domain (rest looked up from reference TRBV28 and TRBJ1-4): DVKVTQSSRYLVKRTGEKVFLECVQDMDHENMFWYRQDPGLGLRLIYFSYDVKMKEKGDIPEGYSVSREKKERFSLILESASTNQTSMYLCATDRGGATNEKLFFGSGTQLSVL.

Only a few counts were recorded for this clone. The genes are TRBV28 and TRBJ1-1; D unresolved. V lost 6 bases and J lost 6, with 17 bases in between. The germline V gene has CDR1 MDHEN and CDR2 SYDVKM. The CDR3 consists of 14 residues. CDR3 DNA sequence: TGTGCCAGCAGGCCCGGGTCTATTCGTCCTGAAGCTTTCTTT. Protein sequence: CASRPGSIRPEAFF.